Many counts were recorded for the clone carrying this TCR beta chain. Its target is unknown. The use of a sample-barcoded 5' primer and a J-beta primer mix characterized a second PCR of about 6 to 12 cycles. TCRdb re-derived calls from the 5' RACE reads in MiXCR, one entry per CDR3 protein. This table has roughly 650,000 distinct CDR3 sequences, about 30% appearing once. This sample was taken from a study of blood T cells in healthy people across ages. Findings and caveats of the study: Estimates of total diversity, which came from one million sequenced T cells, were considered to be underestimates.

The TCR was taken from a woman at least 80 years old in good health. The material sequenced was blood.

This chain's CDR3 is CASSLDSRGPYEQYF. In DNA, the CDR3 is TGTGCCAGCAGCTTAGACAGCCGGGGTCCCTACGAGCAGTACTTC. The V and J genes are TRBV7-8 and TRBJ2-7; TRBD2 is a possible D gene (5 bases). The germline gives CDR1 SGHVS, CDR2 FQNEAQ. V shed 1 base and J shed 2 bases, with 12 bases lying between them. This CDR3 spans 15 amino acids.